A selection of T cell receptor beta chains follows, all from one sample in a study of glioma-infiltrating T cells after dendritic cell vaccination. Using immunoSEQ multiplex PCR, the repertoire was profiled, and TCRdb retains in-frame clones only, with some absent. Of over 80,000 clones in the sample, about 90% were seen once. The input for sequencing was blood, taken before dendritic cell vaccination. The receptors derive from a human donor with glioblastoma. The CDR3 runs from the conserved cysteine through the conserved F or W. D genes are given only for firm matches. Rows give clone size only sometimes, using once, few, many, or a class for an expanded clone.

J | V | length | size | D | DNA | CDR3
TRBJ1-2 | TRBV19 | 13 | . | . | TGTGCCAGTACCCAAACCGGCGGGTATGGCTACACCTTC | CASTQTGGYGYTF
TRBJ1-3 | TRBV5-1 | 13 | . | . | TGCGCCAGCAGACCAGACTCTGGAAACACCATATATTTT | CASRPDSGNTIYF
TRBJ1-1 | TRBV9 | 15 | . | . | TGTGCCAGCAGCGCCTCACACAGCATGAACACTGAAGCTTTCTTT | CASSASHSMNTEAFF
TRBJ1-5 | TRBV28 | 12 | . | . | TGTGCCAGCAGGCAAGGGGGACAGCCCCAGCATTTT | CASRQGGQPQHF
TRBJ1-5 | TRBV5-1 | 14 | . | . | TGCGCCAGCAGCCCGGACCAGGGTGGTCAGCCCCAGCATTTT | CASSPDQGGQPQHF
TRBJ2-1 | TRBV5-4 | 16 | once | . | TGTGCCAGCAGCTTGGGGGGCTTTTCCTCCTACAATGAGCAGTTCTTC | CASSLGGFSSYNEQFF
TRBJ1-1 | TRBV28 | 13 | . | TRBD1 | TGTGCCAGCAGGCGACAGGGGGGAACTGAAGCTTTCTTT | CASRRQGGTEAFF
TRBJ2-4 | TRBV14 | 13 | . | TRBD1 | TGTGCCAGAATGTCGACAGGGAAAAACATTCAGTACTTC | CARMSTGKNIQYF
TRBJ2-7 | TRBV7-3 | 15 | . | TRBD2 | TGTGCCAGCAGCTTATTCGGGGGGTGGGAATACGAGCAGTACTTC | CASSLFGGWEYEQYF
TRBJ2-3 | TRBV27 | 15 | . | . | TGTGCCAGCAGTTTGGTAGCGGAACACACAGATACGCAGTATTTT | CASSLVAEHTDTQYF
TRBJ2-1 | TRBV7-3 | 14 | . | . | TGTGCCAGCAGCCCAAGCGGGCGGCTCAATGAGCAGTTCTTC | CASSPSGRLNEQFF
TRBJ2-5 | TRBV6-1 | 15 | . | TRBD1 | TGTGCCAGCAGTGAAGAGGGACAGGGCCGTGAGACCCAGTACTTC | CASSEEGQGRETQYF
TRBJ1-2 | TRBV28 | 12 | . | . | TGTGCCAGCACAGTCGGGAACTATGGCTACACCTTC | CASTVGNYGYTF
TRBJ2-5 | TRBV28 | 14 | . | TRBD2 | TGTGCCAGCTCGAATCGGGTAGCGGGAGAGACCCAGTACTTC | CASSNRVAGETQYF
TRBJ2-1 | TRBV2 | 15 | . | . | TGTGCCAGCAGTGAAGGAGCATCCTACTACAATGAGCAGTTCTTC | CASSEGASYYNEQFF
TRBJ2-3 | TRBV5-1 | 18 | . | TRBD2 | TGCGCCAGCAGCTTTGGGCTAGCGGGTGTATCTAGCACAGATACGCAGTATTTT | CASSFGLAGVSSTDTQYF
TRBJ2-1 | TRBV5-4 | 13 | . | TRBD2 | TGTGCCAGCAAATTAGCGGGGAACAATGAGCAGTTCTTC | CASKLAGNNEQFF
TRBJ1-1 | TRBV4-1 | 13 | . | . | TGCGCCAGCGCACAACCTTGGAACACTGAAGCTTTCTTT | CASAQPWNTEAFF
TRBJ2-1 | TRBV5-3 | 13 | . | TRBD2 | TGTGCCACTCGGACTAGCGGGGCCAATGAGCAGTTCTTC | CATRTSGANEQFF
TRBJ1-4 | TRBV7-2 | 16 | . | . | TGTGCCAGCAGCTTAGCGCTCCCCAGTGGGCCGGTTGAACTGTTTTTT | CASSLALPSGPVELFF
TRBJ1-6 | TRBV14 | 14 | . | . | TGTGCCAGCAGCGGTCAGGGTAATCATTCACCCCTCCACTTT | CASSGQGNHSPLHF
TRBJ1-5 | TRBV6-5 | 13 | . | . | TGTGCCAGTCAGAGGGATAGCAATCAGCCCCAGCATTTT | CASQRDSNQPQHF
TRBJ1-4 | TRBV7-9 | 16 | . | . | TGTGCCAGCAGCTTGGCAGGGGAAGGAGCGAATGAAAAACTGTTTTTT | CASSLAGEGANEKLFF
TRBJ1-3 | TRBV9 | 14 | once | TRBD1 | TGTGCCAGCAGCCCAGAGACAGGGGGATACACCATATATTTT | CASSPETGGYTIYF
TRBJ2-1 | TRBV30 | 11 | few | . | TGTGCCTGGAGTGCTAACAATGAGCAGTTCTTC | CAWSANNEQFF
TRBJ2-2 | TRBV4-1 | 15 | . | TRBD2 | TGCGCCAGCAGCCATCCCGGGACTAAGAGAGGGGAGCTGTTTTTT | CASSHPGTKRGELFF
TRBJ2-5 | TRBV28 | 15 | . | . | TGTGCCAGCAGTTTAGGCCTCGGGGGCCAAGAGACCCAGTACTTC | CASSLGLGGQETQYF
TRBJ2-5 | TRBV5-1 | 16 | . | . | TGCGCCAGCAGCCGCCGGGGGGGTGTGGACAGGGAGACCCAGTACTTC | CASSRRGGVDRETQYF
TRBJ2-3 | TRBV30 | 14 | . | . | TGTGCCTGGAGTATGTGGCTTAGCACAGATACGCAGTATTTT | CAWSMWLSTDTQYF
TRBJ1-5 | TRBV7-9 | 16 | . | . | TGTGCCAGCAGCTTAGGGGTCGGGGTGGGCAATCAGCCCCAGCATTTT | CASSLGVGVGNQPQHF
TRBJ2-7 | TRBV7-9 | 14 | . | . | TGTGCCAGCAGCTTACTGGCAGGAAGCTACGAGCAGTACTTC | CASSLLAGSYEQYF
TRBJ2-3 | TRBV28 | 14 | . | . | TGTGCCAGCACTTTCCGGCGAGGGTGGGATACGCAGTATTTT | CASTFRRGWDTQYF
TRBJ1-1 | TRBV2 | 13 | . | . | TGTGCCAGCAGTCCCTACCCGACAGCTGAAGCTTTCTTT | CASSPYPTAEAFF
TRBJ2-7 | TRBV25-1 | 15 | . | TRBD2 | TGTGCCAGCAGTGAATCAATAGCGGGAGCCTACGAGCAGTACTTC | CASSESIAGAYEQYF
TRBJ2-7 | TRBV21-1 | 15 | . | . | TGTGCCAGGACCCGGAGACTAGCAGACTCCTACGAGCAGTACTTC | CARTRRLADSYEQYF
TRBJ2-7 | TRBV6-5 | 16 | once | TRBD1 | TGTGCCAGCAGCTACTCAACCGGGACAGGGGGTCACGAGCAGTACTTC | CASSYSTGTGGHEQYF
TRBJ2-7 | TRBV11-2 | 14 | . | . | TGTGCCAGCAGCCTAGGGGGGCCCGGGTACGAGCAGTACTTC | CASSLGGPGYEQYF
TRBJ1-1 | TRBV6-5 | 12 | once | . | TGTGCCAGCAGTGAATTGAGGGGGGAAGCTTTCTTT | CASSELRGEAFF
TRBJ2-3 | TRBV11-1 | 15 | . | TRBD1 | TGTGCCAGCAGCCCACAGGGGATAAGCACAGATACGCAGTATTTT | CASSPQGISTDTQYF
TRBJ2-3 | TRBV7-6 | 16 | . | TRBD2 | TGTGCCAGCAGCTTAAACCGCGGGGGGGCCGCGGATACGCAGTATTTT | CASSLNRGGAADTQYF
TRBJ1-2 | TRBV18 | 14 | . | . | TGTGCCAGCTCACCAGCCTTACAGGACTATGGCTACACCTTC | CASSPALQDYGYTF
TRBJ2-7 | TRBV5-6 | 13 | . | TRBD1 | TGTGCCAGCAGCTACAGGGGCTCCTACGAGCAGTACTTC | CASSYRGSYEQYF
TRBJ2-1 | TRBV7-8 | 18 | . | . | TGTGCCAGCAGCTTAGAGGGACGGGGGTTCAGCTCCTACAATGAGCAGTTCTTC | CASSLEGRGFSSYNEQFF
TRBJ1-1 | TRBV2 | 14 | . | . | TGTGCCAGCAGTCGCTCCACGGGTAGCACTGAAGCTTTCTTT | CASSRSTGSTEAFF
TRBJ2-5 | TRBV2 | 16 | . | TRBD2 | TGTGCCAGCAGTGCCGGGACTAGCGGGAGGGGGGAGACCCAGTACTTC | CASSAGTSGRGETQYF
TRBJ2-1 | TRBV25-1 | 13 | . | TRBD2 | TGTGCCAGCGGGACTAGCGGGCTCAATGAGCAGTTCTTC | CASGTSGLNEQFF
TRBJ2-7 | TRBV6-1 | 16 | . | TRBD1 | TGTGCCAGCAGTGAACCCCGGGGGACAGGGCAGCACGAGCAGTACTTC | CASSEPRGTGQHEQYF
TRBJ2-1 | TRBV5-5 | 14 | . | . | TGTGCCAGCAGCTTGAGGCTCGGAGGAGGCGAGCAGTTCTTC | CASSLRLGGGEQFF
TRBJ2-7 | TRBV27 | 14 | . | TRBD2 | TGTGCCAGCATGGACGGCGGGGGATTGTACGAGCAGTACTTC | CASMDGGGLYEQYF
TRBJ1-2 | TRBV20-1 | 10 | . | . | TGCAGTGCTAGCTTTAATGGCTACACCTTC | CSASFNGYTF
TRBJ2-3 | TRBV18 | 15 | . | TRBD1 | TGTGCCAGCTCACCACCTACAGGGGGAGCAGATACGCAGTATTTT | CASSPPTGGADTQYF
TRBJ2-5 | TRBV4-1 | 15 | . | . | TGCGCCAGCAGCCAAGAAATATTTCTGTCGGAGACCCAGTACTTC | CASSQEIFLSETQYF
TRBJ2-7 | TRBV7-9 | 13 | . | . | TGTGCCAGCAGCTTAAGCCCCTCCTACGAGCAGTACTTC | CASSLSPSYEQYF
TRBJ2-1 | TRBV6-5 | 13 | . | TRBD2 | TGTGCCAGCGGGAGGGGTTCCTACAATGAGCAGTTCTTC | CASGRGSYNEQFF
TRBJ2-5 | TRBV2 | 12 | . | . | TGTGCCAGCACTAGGGGGTTAGGGACCCAGTACTTC | CASTRGLGTQYF